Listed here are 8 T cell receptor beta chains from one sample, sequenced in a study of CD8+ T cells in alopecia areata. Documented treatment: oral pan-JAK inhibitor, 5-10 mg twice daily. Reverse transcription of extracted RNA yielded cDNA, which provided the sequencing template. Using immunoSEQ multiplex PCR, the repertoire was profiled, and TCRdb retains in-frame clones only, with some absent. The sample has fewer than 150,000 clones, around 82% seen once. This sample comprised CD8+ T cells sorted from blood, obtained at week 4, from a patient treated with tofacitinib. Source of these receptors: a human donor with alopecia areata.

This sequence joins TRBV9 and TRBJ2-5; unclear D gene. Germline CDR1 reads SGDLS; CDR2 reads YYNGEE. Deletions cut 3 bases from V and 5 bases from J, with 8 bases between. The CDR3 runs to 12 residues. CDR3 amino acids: CASSGPMETQYF. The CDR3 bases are TGTGCCAGCAGCGGACCCATGGAGACCCAGTACTTC.

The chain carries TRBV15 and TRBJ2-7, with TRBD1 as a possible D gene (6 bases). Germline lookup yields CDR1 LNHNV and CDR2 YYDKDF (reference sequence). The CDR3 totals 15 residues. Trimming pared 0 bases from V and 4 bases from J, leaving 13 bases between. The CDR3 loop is CATSRDPDRDYEQYF. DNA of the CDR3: TGTGCCACCAGCAGAGATCCGGACAGAGATTACGAGCAGTACTTC.

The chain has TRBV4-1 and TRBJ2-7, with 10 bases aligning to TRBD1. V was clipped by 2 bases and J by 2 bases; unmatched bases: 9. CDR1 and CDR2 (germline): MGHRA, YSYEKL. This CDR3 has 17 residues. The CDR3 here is CASSQFGTGEVPYEQYF. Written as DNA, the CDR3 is TGCGCCAGCAGCCAATTTGGGACAGGGGAGGTCCCCTACGAGCAGTACTTC.

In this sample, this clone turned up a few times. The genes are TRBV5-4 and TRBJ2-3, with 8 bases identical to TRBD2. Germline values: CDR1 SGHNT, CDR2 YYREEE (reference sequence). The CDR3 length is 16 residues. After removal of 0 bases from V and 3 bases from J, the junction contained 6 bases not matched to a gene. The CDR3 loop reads CASSLASGGATDTQYF. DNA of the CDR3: TGTGCCAGCAGCTTGGCCAGCGGGGGAGCTACAGATACGCAGTATTTT.

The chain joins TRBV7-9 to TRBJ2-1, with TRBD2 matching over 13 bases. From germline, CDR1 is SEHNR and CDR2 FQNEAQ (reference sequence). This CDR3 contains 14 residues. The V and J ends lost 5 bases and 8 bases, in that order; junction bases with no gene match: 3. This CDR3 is CASSPTSGGYEQFF. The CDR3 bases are TGTGCCAGCAGCCCGACTAGCGGGGGGTATGAGCAGTTCTTC.

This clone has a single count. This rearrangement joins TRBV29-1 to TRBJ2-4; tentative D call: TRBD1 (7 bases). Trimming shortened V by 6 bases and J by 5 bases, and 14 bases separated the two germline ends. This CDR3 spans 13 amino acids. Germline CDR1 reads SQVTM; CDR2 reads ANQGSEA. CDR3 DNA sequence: TGCAGCGTGGTTGGCAGGGGGGAAAACATTCAGTACTTC. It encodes CSVVGRGENIQYF.

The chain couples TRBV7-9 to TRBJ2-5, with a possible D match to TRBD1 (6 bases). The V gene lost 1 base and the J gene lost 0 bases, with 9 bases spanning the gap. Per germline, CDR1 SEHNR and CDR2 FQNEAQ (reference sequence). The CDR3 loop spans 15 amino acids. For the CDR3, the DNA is TGTGCCAGCAGCTTAGTGGGACATAACCAAGAGACCCAGTACTTC. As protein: CASSLVGHNQETQYF.

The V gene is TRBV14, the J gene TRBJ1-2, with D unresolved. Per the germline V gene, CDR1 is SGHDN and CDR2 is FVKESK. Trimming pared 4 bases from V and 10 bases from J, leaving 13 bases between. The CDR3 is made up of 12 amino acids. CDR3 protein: CASSLGLVDYTF. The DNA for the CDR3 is TGTGCCAGCAGCCTTGGTTTGGTGGACTACACCTTC.